Shown below are 11 T cell receptor beta chains from a single sample sequenced in a study of T cells expressing NK-cell markers. Each CDR3 protein gets one entry in TCRdb, which reprocessed the 5' RACE reads and gives no DNA. The table lists about 260,000 distinct CDR3 sequences. Material: blood T cells: a sorted CD56 or NKG2C T cell subset, CD4+ or CD8+ T cells, or bulk PBMC T cells (not recorded which). These receptors were obtained from a man aged 18 to 29 in good health.

The rearrangement joins TRBV3-1 to TRBJ1-1. CDR3 length: 14 amino acids. Germline-derived CDR1 and CDR2 are LGHDT and YNNKEL (reference sequence). CDR3 sequence: CASSQDIANTEAFF.

V usage is TRBV3-1 and J usage is TRBJ2-5; TCRdb picks TRBD2, but there is no DNA to check that call. Germline CDR1 and CDR2: LGHDT and YNNKEL (reference sequence). The length of the CDR3 is 17 residues. CDR3: CASSPGLAGGPGETQYF.

The CDR3 sequence: CSARSLVRGRPHEQYF. V usage is TRBV20-1 and J usage is TRBJ2-7; TCRdb selects TRBD1, and the lack of DNA leaves this call unchecked. Per germline, CDR1 DFQATT and CDR2 SNEGSKA (reference sequence). The CDR3 is 16 amino acids.

V and J are TRBV4-3 and TRBJ1-1. This CDR3 has 15 residues. Germline CDR1 reads LGHNA; CDR2 reads YSLEER. The CDR3 sequence: CASSQDVYRNTEAFF.

The gene calls are TRBV28 and TRBJ2-4; TCRdb proposes TRBD1, but this gene call is untestable without DNA. The CDR3 is 14 amino acids. Germline CDR1 is MDHEN and CDR2 is SYDVKM. The CDR3 loop reads CATNTGESINIQYF.

The V gene is TRBV30, the J gene TRBJ2-1; with no DNA, the TCRdb D assignment of TRBD1 cannot be verified. Germline V gives CDR1 GTSNPN, CDR2 SVGIG (reference sequence). There are 13 residues in the CDR3. The CDR3 spells CAGPRAPFNEQFF.

The rearrangement joins TRBV5-1 to TRBJ1-6. Looked up from germline, CDR1 is SGHRS and CDR2 is YFSETQ. The CDR3 is 13 residues long. The CDR3 loop reads CASSLVENSPLHF.

CDR3 sequence reads: CASSGPLAGEQYF. This sequence joins TRBV25-1 and TRBJ2-7; TCRdb picks TRBD2, but there is no DNA to check that call. The CDR3 extends over 13 amino acids. Germline V gene data show CDR1 as MGHDK and CDR2 as SYGVNS.

CDR3 loop: CASRGLAGASSLYNEQFF. The chain is built from TRBV12-3 or TRBV12-4 and TRBJ2-1; absent DNA, TCRdb's TRBD2 call cannot be checked. The CDR3 covers 18 residues.

The chain has TRBV5-1 and TRBJ1-4. Germline V lookup: CDR1 SGHRS, CDR2 YFSETQ. CDR3 size: 13 residues. This CDR3 reads CASKRTGNEKLFF.

The rearrangement links TRBV15 to TRBJ2-1; the TRBD2 assignment by TCRdb is unverifiable without DNA. This CDR3 region has 14 residues. CDR1 LNHNV and CDR2 YYDKDF come from the germline V gene (reference sequence). This chain's CDR3 is CATSRDPSTSEQFF.